This T cell receptor beta chain was observed in a study of T cells after yellow fever vaccination (dated by TCRdb to between 2018 and 2021). Broadly, across the study: Libraries from fractions with low cell numbers were prepared with the SMART-Seq v4 Ultra Low Input RNA kit. To follow T-cell clones before and after both primary and booster YFV17D yellow fever vaccination, bulk TCR alpha and beta repertoires underwent longitudinal sequencing. Two healthy male donors, one aged 18 to 29 and one aged 30 to 40 years, were included in the cohort. Blood was drawn at multiple timepoints before and after primary and secondary immunization, with bulk PBMC replicates and cell subsets isolated.

Its CDR3 holds 12 amino acids, cysteine through phenylalanine. The CDR3 DNA has 36 bases and is translated from base 1. V and J lose 6 bases and 3 bases, and a span of 12 bases separates them. CDR1 and CDR2 are read off the germline V gene (reference sequence) as DFQATT and SNEGSKA. The treatment or condition label of this sample denotes: live attenuated yellow fever vaccine strain. PBMCs were isolated from peripheral blood using a standard Ficoll-Paque protocol. Dynabeads CD4 and CD8 positive selection kits were used to isolate the CD4 and CD8 T-cell fractions. RNA was extracted with TriZol from bulk PBMCs, CD4 and CD8 fractions, and dextramer-positive and dextramer-negative fractions. TCR cDNA was synthesized by 5'RACE template switching, which introduced a universal primer site and unique molecular identifiers. Priming for cDNA synthesis came from both the TCR alpha and TCR beta constant segments. Libraries were amplified in two PCR steps, with sample barcodes and sequencing adapters added in the second step. Sequencing of the libraries was done on either Illumina HiSeq 2500 (2x100 bp) or NovaSeq (2x150 bp). Turning to the authors' computational methods: Reads were demultiplexed and collapsed into UMI consensus sequences with MIGEC, and V(D)J alignment was performed with MiXCR. Vaccine-responding clonotypes were identified with edgeR using replicate PBMC samples, with FDR below 0.01 and a log2 fold change above 5 up to day 15 being required. CD4 or CD8 identity was assigned to each bulk clonotype according to whether the clonotype was present at higher abundance in the sequenced CD4 repertoire or the sequenced CD8 repertoire. TCRdb reprocessing: public reads trimmed at Q25 with fastp, clones called with MiXCR, in-frame beta chains kept. Each entry merges the rows of one CDR3 protein and shows their most common DNA and genes. TCRdb assigned the V and J calls; the authors' analysis was not used. Counted in this sample were about 260,000 distinct CDR3 sequences; over 10% of them appeared once. The top ten clones comprise about 0.51% of the sample.

This clonotype was counted between two and nine times. Its cognate antigen has yet to be identified. Base quality data are lacking; no much larger clone is found one base away. Findings and caveats that apply to the study as a whole: Compared with the primary T-cell response, the secondary T-cell response was faster but weaker, reaching its peak on day 5 rather than on day 15. Computational filtering was required because FACS-sorted repertoires could contain abundant contaminating clonotypes from the bulk population. Most clones expanded after primary vaccination (around 97% of CD4 and about 85% of CD8) were re-detected after the booster, suggesting that broad memory maintenance occurred. Because the study included only a couple of donors, the extent to which the findings can be generalized is limited. A small share of clonotypes occurred in both CD4 and CD8 compartments, likely arising from convergent recombination.

This TCR was recovered from a man between 25 and 39 years old who received the YFV17D yellow fever vaccine. The sample was CD4+ T cells sorted from PBMCs, taken 45 days after the yellow fever booster vaccination. The V and J genes are TRBV20-1 and TRBJ2-7; the D gene is not confidently resolved. The DNA sequence is TGCAGTGCCTGGCACTTAAACTACGAGCAGTACTTC. Its coded protein is CSAWHLNYEQYF.